This TCR beta chain was recovered during a study of blood T cell repertoires in COVID-19 (dated by TCRdb to the early 2020s). For context, the study as a whole: Samples from collaborators originated in the United States, Italy and Spain and spanned both the acute and convalescent phases of COVID-19. The material from the prospective study consisted of cDNA or gDNA derived from T cells, B-cell-depleted T cells, or PBMCs. Subjects who had been exposed to COVID-19, were actively infected with it, or had recovered from it provided the deeply sampled blood TCRbeta repertoires that made up the dataset. A freely available public database, intended as a resource for researchers studying the immune response to SARS-CoV-2, is where the repertoires were released. Samples were obtained from the ongoing ImmuneRACE study (first 160 participants) and from over 1,000 subjects provided by 6 global collaborators. A de-identified subject ID, COVID-19 status, age in years and sex were almost always included in the sample metadata. HLA class I and class II types, where available, came from metadata supplied by the sample provider rather than from assay-based typing. The research as a whole found: The amount of clinical and demographic metadata varied by source and participant and was provided uncurated.

Participants in the prospective study were aged roughly 18 to 100 years, lived in about two dozen United States geographic areas, and enrolled through a virtual design. In the prospective study, participants were assigned to cohorts based on the clinical history participants reported in a screening survey and a study questionnaire. Exposed participants were defined as having been in contact with someone with a PCR-confirmed or clinician-diagnosed COVID-19 case within 2 weeks of study entry. Mobile phlebotomists in the prospective study collected whole blood, serum and a nasopharyngeal or oropharyngeal swab from every participant. Prospective study participants could optionally give additional blood draws and questionnaires over an approximately two-month period. Before DNA extraction, prospective study blood samples were shipped either frozen or at room temperature. For this clone: It lacks a known antigen. One base away there is no much larger clone; base qualities are not given.

TCRbeta CDR3 regions were amplified from genomic DNA by means of the immunoSEQ Assay, a bias-controlled multiplex PCR. The study's processing was this. Within the assay, amplification of reference gene primers was used to estimate how many nucleated cells each sample contained. To quantify the absolute abundance of each unique TCRbeta CDR3 rearrangement, sequence reads were collapsed and filtered. For each sample, productive Simpson clonality was calculated as the square root of Simpson's diversity index over productive rearrangements. TCRdb re-hosts the immuneACCESS table, in-frame sequences only. Its copies lack some clones; in the studies checked, an unresolved V gene accounts for under half of them, and the cause for the rest is not known. That table supplies the V and J calls and clone size; D and trimming were determined from the DNA. The sample table holds approximately 250,000 clones, of which roughly 88% were seen once. About 3.4% of the sample lies in the top ten.

For this chain, trimming is 3 bases at the V end and 7 bases at the J end, and the number of junction bases without a gene match is 8. The germline V gene provides CDR1 SQVTM and CDR2 ANQGSEA. The CDR3 goes from the cysteine to the phenylalanine over 14 residues. The CDR3 DNA has 42 bases and is translated from base 1. The receptor's source is a woman aged 35 to 49 who had been exposed to COVID-19. This receptor chain uses TRBV29-1 and TRBJ2-1; 8 central bases correspond to TRBD1. Material for sequencing was PBMCs or T cells enriched from blood (not recorded which). The CDR3 is CSVDYRDRGNEQFF. The base sequence is TGCAGCGTTGATTATCGCGACAGGGGTAATGAGCAGTTCTTC.